The source of this T cell receptor (beta chain) is a study of shared clonotypes between healthy human individuals. Study-level findings and limits: At large depth, rarefaction still showed sorted-subset sequencing to be incomplete.

Researchers divided each subset's genomic DNA evenly across several immunoSEQ plates. TCRdb's table, derived via immunoSEQ multiplex PCR, lists solely in-frame clones and lacks some. The sample lists 2.5 million or so clones, just over 90% occurring once. With regard to this clone: Its antigen is not known.

All of the donors resided in Nashville, Tennessee, and each was a Caucasian adult. CDR1 is LNHNV, CDR2 YYDKDF, per germline (reference sequence). After removal of 6 bases from V and 7 bases from J, the junction contained 4 bases not matched to a gene. This CDR3 comprises 12 residues. The rearrangement joins TRBV15 to TRBJ2-5; 8 bases line up with TRBD2. What was sequenced was naive CD4+ T cells sorted from blood. Subset specified: CD45RA+ positively selected. The sequence derives from a young man in good health. CDR3 amino acids: CATSPGGGTQYF. CDR3 coding DNA: TGTGCCACCAGTCCGGGAGGGGGGACCCAGTACTTC.